This TCR beta chain was captured by sequencing in a study of T cell responses to AZD1222 COVID-19 vaccine. General study results and limits: Seropositive status at baseline applied to only a handful of AZD1222 recipients. The donors showed a predominance of white British ancestry and of females, with possible underestimation of clonal diversity.

This CDR3 spans 18 amino acids. A remark on this clone: Its target is not known.

TCRdb's table, derived via immunoSEQ multiplex PCR, lists solely in-frame clones and lacks some. This sample carries some 120,000 clones, around 94% of them seen once, and the ten largest clones take 6.6%. The chain uses TRBV21-1 and TRBJ1-1. TRBV21-1 is reported as a pseudogene. The source material was peripheral blood, sampled on day 0 of AZD1222 vaccination. The sequence came from an adult in good health. The CDR3 coding sequence is TGTGCCAGCAGCAAAGCGCTTTGGGGGAGGCTCGCGAACACTGAAGCTTTCTTT. Its translation is CASSKALWGRLANTEAFF.